The 30 T cell receptor beta chains reported below all come from one sample, sequenced in a study of T-cell memory formation after mild COVID-19. TCRdb reprocessed the 5' RACE reads with MiXCR, giving one entry per CDR3 protein. Of 150,000 to 200,000 distinct CDR3 sequences listed, around a third are singletons. The specimen sequenced was PBMCs or a T cell subset sorted from them (not recorded which). These receptor sequences come from an adult woman who had mild COVID-19 (a few samples of this study predate the infection). Cell type and time point are not known.

The rearrangement links TRBV19 to TRBJ1-3, with a tentative D call TRBD1 (5 bases). Germline CDR1 reads LNHDA; CDR2 reads SQIVND (reference sequence). Deletions cut 8 bases from V and 8 bases from J, with 25 bases between. The CDR3 is 16 amino acids. The CDR3 DNA reads TGTGCCAGTGGGTCGGGACTCCCGAAGAAGGTCGACACCATATATTTT. As protein: CASGSGLPKKVDTIYF.

The chain recombines TRBV24-1 with TRBJ1-2, with 7 nucleotides matching TRBD1. Unmatched junction bases numbered 12, after V lost 8 bases and J lost 4 bases. Germline V gives CDR1 KGHDR, CDR2 SFDVKD. This CDR3 region has 15 residues. In nucleotides, the CDR3 is TGTGCCACCACCGAACGGACAGGAAGGAGCTATGGCTACACCTTC. Its translation is CATTERTGRSYGYTF.

The chain is built from TRBV29-1 and TRBJ1-1, with D maybe TRBD1 (6 bases). Germline values: CDR1 SQVTM, CDR2 ANQGSEA. V lost 6 bases and J 4 bases, leaving 15 bases between the germline ends. The CDR3 is 13 amino acids. The CDR3: CSVRGGVTTEAFF. In nucleotides, the CDR3 is TGCAGCGTCAGGGGAGGTGTAACCACTGAAGCTTTCTTT. Looking up the rest from reference TRBV29-1 and TRBJ1-1 gives the full variable domain: SAVISQKPSRDICQRGTSLTIQCQVDSQVTMMFWYRQQPGQSLTLIATANQGSEATYESGFVIDKFPISRPNLTFSTLTVSNMSPEDSSIYLCSVRGGVTTEAFFGQGTRLTVV.

Details on this clonotype: A read error may account for a junction end that differs from germline. The J gene is TRBJ2-1, the V gene TRBV12-3 or TRBV12-4; D may match TRBD1 or TRBD2 (6 bases each). The CDR3 has 11 amino acids. DNA of the CDR3: TGTGCCAGCAGTTTTGGGGGGCGCGAAGTCTTC. Its translation is CASSFGGREVF.

V and J are TRBV12-3 or TRBV12-4 and TRBJ1-1; D might be TRBD1 (6 bases). This CDR3 region has 15 residues. V was trimmed by 6 bases and J by 4 bases, leaving 18 bases between them. CDR3 sequence: CASRQPGAGSTEAFF. The CDR3 region has the DNA TGTGCCAGCAGGCAGCCGGGGGCAGGGAGCACTGAAGCTTTCTTT.

In its sample, this clonotype was seen a few times. The chain is built from TRBV6-4 and TRBJ2-1, with D perhaps matching TRBD1 or TRBD2 (6 bases each). The germline V gene has CDR1 MRHNA and CDR2 SNTAGT. V was trimmed by 3 bases and J by 7 bases, leaving 19 bases between them. This CDR3 comprises 16 residues. The CDR3 DNA reads TGTGCCAGCAGTGATGGCCCTGGGTCGGGGGCAAATGAGCAGTTCTTC. Translation: CASSDGPGSGANEQFF.

J is TRBJ2-5 and V is TRBV6-5; D gene unclear. The CDR3 is 13 amino acids. V gave up 5 bases and J gave up 5 bases, with 12 bases separating them. Germline assignment: CDR1 MNHEY and CDR2 SVGAGI. CDR3 nucleotides: TGTGCCAGCAGTCCCTATGCCAAGGAGACCCAGTACTTC. Residues: CASSPYAKETQYF.

The V call is TRBV4-3, the J call TRBJ2-1; 12 positions agree with TRBD2. CDR1 and CDR2 (germline): LGHNA, YSLEER. Unmatched junction bases numbered 7, after V lost 4 bases and J lost 0 bases. The CDR3 consists of 18 residues. The CDR3 loop is CASSPTSGRTASYNEQFF. DNA of the CDR3: TGCGCCAGCAGCCCCACTAGCGGGAGGACCGCCTCCTACAATGAGCAGTTCTTC.

This clonotype was detected a few times. The V gene is TRBV24-1, the J gene TRBJ1-1, with a weak D call TRBD1 (6 bases). This CDR3 is 12 amino acids long. V was shortened by 9 bases and J by 3 bases, with 10 bases between the two germline ends. Per germline, CDR1 KGHDR and CDR2 SFDVKD. The CDR3 DNA sequence: TGTGCCACCGGACAGACGGACACTGAAGCTTTCTTT. Its translation is CATGQTDTEAFF.

This clonotype was counted a few times. The chain carries TRBV7-9 and TRBJ2-7; the D is unclear. Trimming took 5 bases from V and 1 from J, leaving 12 bases between them. Germline lookup yields CDR1 SEHNR and CDR2 FQNEAQ (reference sequence). This CDR3 is 14 amino acids long. The CDR3 nucleotides are TGTGCCAGCAGCAACCTGGGCGGTTCCTACGAGCAGTACTTC. Amino acid sequence: CASSNLGGSYEQYF.

This clonotype was seen once. An end of the junction differs from the germline gene, which may be a read error. This chain uses TRBV7-7 with TRBJ2-7; D is ambiguous. Germline assignment: CDR1 SSHAT and CDR2 FNYEAQ (reference sequence). CDR3 size: 13 residues. The CDR3 coding sequence is TGTGCTAGCAGCTTTGGACCTTCCTACGAGCAGTACTTC. Protein sequence: CASSFGPSYEQYF.

The chain joins TRBV14 to TRBJ2-2; TRBD1 might be the D (6 bases). Trimming stripped 3 bases from V and 0 bases from J, with 14 bases between. Germline CDR1 and CDR2: SGHDN and FVKESK. There are 17 residues in the CDR3. CDR3 nucleotide sequence: TGTGCCAGCAGCCACAGCCGGGACATAGCGAACACCGGGGAGCTGTTTTTT. Encoded protein: CASSHSRDIANTGELFF.

This clonotype turned up a few times. The chain joins TRBV12-3 or TRBV12-4 to TRBJ2-1; 7 nucleotides agree with TRBD1. There are 16 residues in the CDR3. V gave up 3 bases and J gave up 4 bases; unmatched junction bases: 9. CDR3 region: CASSFLSGDRYNEQFF. The CDR3 DNA reads TGTGCCAGCAGTTTTCTCTCCGGGGACAGATACAATGAGCAGTTCTTC.

The CDR3: CASSWIMAAPSYEQYF. In nucleotides, the CDR3 is TGTGCCAGCAGCTGGATTATGGCAGCTCCCTCTTACGAGCAGTACTTC. The chain joins TRBV5-5 to TRBJ2-7, with D unresolved. Looked up from germline, CDR1 is SGHKS and CDR2 is YYEKEE (reference sequence). CDR3 length equals 16 residues. V was trimmed by 3 bases and J by 4 bases, leaving 20 bases between them.

This clonotype was recorded a few times. This chain joins TRBV6-1 and TRBJ2-3; TRBD2 matches 12 bases. Germline CDR1 reads MNHNS; CDR2 reads SASEGT. Trimming cost V 4 bases and J 8 bases; bases outside gene matches: 4. This CDR3 region has 14 residues. The CDR3: CASSVSSGGGTQYF. CDR3 DNA sequence: TGTGCCAGCAGTGTGTCTAGCGGGGGGGGTACGCAGTATTTT.

V gene TRBV24-1 combines with J gene TRBJ2-7, with D unresolved. The V and J ends lost 6 bases and 0 bases respectively, with 5 bases between them. This CDR3 has 12 residues. Germline CDR1 KGHDR, CDR2 SFDVKD. The CDR3 DNA is TGTGCCACCAGTCCAGGCTCCTACGAGCAGTACTTC. It specifies CATSPGSYEQYF.

CDR3 DNA sequence: TGTGCCAGCAGCCCCGGTGTAGCGGGAGGGTCTGATACGCAGTATTTT. It codes for CASSPGVAGGSDTQYF. The rearrangement links TRBV7-3 to TRBJ2-3, with TRBD2 matching 11 bases. Germline-derived CDR1 and CDR2 are SGHTA and FQGTGA. V dropped 5 bases and J dropped 6; count of bases not matched to a gene: 10. The CDR3 has 16 amino acids.

This clonotype was observed a few times. This chain links TRBV20-1 with TRBJ2-7; D may be TRBD1 or TRBD2 (6 bases each). CDR1 is DFQATT, CDR2 SNEGSKA, per germline (reference sequence). V was cut by 4 bases and J by 5 bases, with 18 bases left in between. The CDR3 spans 14 residues. The CDR3 reads CSATVRGARDEQYF. CDR3 nucleotides: TGCAGTGCTACGGTGAGGGGGGCCCGGGACGAGCAGTACTTC.

On this clonotype: One end of the junction does not line up with germline, which may come from a read error. This chain joins TRBV29-1 and TRBJ2-4, with a tentative D call TRBD1 (5 bases). Germline lookup yields CDR1 SQVTM and CDR2 ANQGSEA. The CDR3 is made up of 11 amino acids. CDR3 protein: CSVEQSAGKVF. CDR3 bases: TGCAGCGTTGAACAGTCGGCAGGGAAGGTCTTC.

This clonotype was seen a single time. This rearrangement joins TRBV7-2 to TRBJ2-3, with D perhaps matching TRBD1 or TRBD2 (5 bases each). V was pared by 8 bases and J by 1 base, with 16 bases between. CDR1 and CDR2 (germline): SGHTA, FQGNSA. The CDR3 sequence is 15 residues long. CDR3 residues: CASAEPGRGTDTQYF. The CDR3 bases are TGTGCCAGCGCGGAACCGGGACGGGGCACAGATACGCAGTATTTT.

The chain recombines TRBV4-1 with TRBJ1-6, with 9 bases identical to TRBD1. The CDR3 runs 15 residues. Germline V lookup: CDR1 MGHRA, CDR2 YSYEKL. Trimming cost V 6 bases and J 8 bases; bases outside gene matches: 8. The DNA for the CDR3 is TGCGCCAGCAGTAAAACAGGGGGCGTTGATTCACCCCTCCACTTT. Its translation is CASSKTGGVDSPLHF.

Ten or more counts support this clonotype. This chain links TRBV20-1 with TRBJ2-1; TRBD2 aligns across 9 bases. CDR1 and CDR2 (germline): DFQATT, SNEGSKA (reference sequence). This CDR3 comprises 15 residues. V dropped 3 bases and J dropped 8; count of bases not matched to a gene: 11. The CDR3 region is CSASSGRGRGDEQFF. DNA of the CDR3: TGCAGTGCTAGTAGCGGGAGAGGTCGCGGTGATGAGCAGTTCTTC.

The chain has TRBV10-3 and TRBJ2-3; TRBD1 is a possible D gene (6 bases). The CDR3 is 14 residues long. Trimming shortened V by 3 bases and J by 4 bases, and 11 bases separated the two germline ends. Germline V gene lookup returns CDR1 ENHRY and CDR2 SYGVKD. CDR3 in DNA: TGTGCCATCAGTGACCCCACAGGGCCAGATACGCAGTATTTT. The encoded protein is CAISDPTGPDTQYF.

This chain links TRBV20-1 with TRBJ1-2, with D maybe TRBD1 (5 bases). Germline V gene sequence: CDR1 DFQATT, CDR2 SNEGSKA (reference sequence). This CDR3 is 14 amino acids long. V was cut by 5 bases and J by 4 bases, with 17 bases left in between. In DNA, the CDR3 is TGCAGTGCTCCACGCTTAGGGGCGGGCTATGGCTACACCTTC. Encoded protein: CSAPRLGAGYGYTF.

The gene calls are TRBV19 and TRBJ1-2; D might be TRBD1 (6 bases). This CDR3 has 13 residues. CDR1 LNHDA and CDR2 SQIVND come from the germline V gene (reference sequence). The V end lost 3 bases, the J end lost 7 bases, and 12 bases lay between the germline ends. CDR3 sequence reads: CASSIPDRLGYTF. In nucleotides, the CDR3 is TGTGCCAGTAGTATCCCGGACAGACTTGGCTACACCTTC. The full variable domain, rest sourced from reference TRBV19 and TRBJ1-2, is DGGITQSPKYLFRKEGQNVTLSCEQNLNHDAMYWYRQDPGQGLRLIYYSQIVNDFQKGDIAEGYSVSREKKESFPLTVTSAQKNPTAFYLCASSIPDRLGYTFGSGTRLTVV.

This clonotype occurred a few times. The chain couples TRBV24-1 to TRBJ2-5; no reliable D call. Trimming shortened V by 4 bases and J by 5 bases, and 10 bases separated the two germline ends. The CDR3 has 13 residues. Germline values: CDR1 KGHDR, CDR2 SFDVKD. The CDR3 region has the DNA TGTGCCACCAGTGACCAACCCGGGGAGACCCAGTACTTC. This gives the protein CATSDQPGETQYF.

This clonotype was detected a few times. CDR3 residues: CASSFLVLSNYGYTF. The CDR3 nucleotides read TGTGCCAGCAGCTTTCTTGTCCTTTCGAACTATGGCTACACCTTC. The gene calls are TRBV13 and TRBJ1-2, with D unresolved. In germline, CDR1 is PRHDT, CDR2 FYEKMQ (reference sequence). V lost 3 bases, J lost 2 bases, and 13 bases lay in between. CDR3 length: 15 amino acids.

This clonotype was counted a few times. The rearrangement links TRBV5-1 to TRBJ1-5; D unclear. V dropped 4 bases and J dropped 6 bases, with 14 bases sitting between them. Germline CDR1 and CDR2: SGHRS and YFSETQ. This CDR3 contains 14 residues. The CDR3 spells CASSPGRLGQPQHF. DNA for the CDR3: TGCGCCAGCAGCCCGGGCCGGCTTGGTCAGCCCCAGCATTTT. The complete variable domain, with remaining parts taken from reference TRBV5-1 and TRBJ1-5, reads KAGVTQTPRYLIKTRGQQVTLSCSPISGHRSVSWYQQTPGQGLQFLFEYFSETQRNKGNFPGRFSGRQFSNSRSEMNVSTLELGDSALYLCASSPGRLGQPQHFGDGTRLSIL.

This clonotype was found a few times. The V call is TRBV12-3 or TRBV12-4, the J call TRBJ2-5; tentatively, D is TRBD2 (6 bases). V was trimmed by 0 bases and J by 7 bases, leaving 15 bases between them. The CDR3 has 15 residues. The DNA of the CDR3 is TGTGCCAGCAGTTTAGCGTTGACGGGAGAGGGGACCCAGTACTTC. This encodes CASSLALTGEGTQYF.

This clonotype was seen a handful of times. The chain recombines TRBV29-1 with TRBJ2-1; 10 bases line up with TRBD2. Trimming took 4 bases from V and 0 from J; bases not matched to a gene: 9. This CDR3 spans 17 amino acids. Germline V lookup: CDR1 SQVTM, CDR2 ANQGSEA. DNA for the CDR3: TGCAGCGTTGCCAGGACTAGCGGTTTAAGCTCCTACAATGAGCAGTTCTTC. Amino acids: CSVARTSGLSSYNEQFF.